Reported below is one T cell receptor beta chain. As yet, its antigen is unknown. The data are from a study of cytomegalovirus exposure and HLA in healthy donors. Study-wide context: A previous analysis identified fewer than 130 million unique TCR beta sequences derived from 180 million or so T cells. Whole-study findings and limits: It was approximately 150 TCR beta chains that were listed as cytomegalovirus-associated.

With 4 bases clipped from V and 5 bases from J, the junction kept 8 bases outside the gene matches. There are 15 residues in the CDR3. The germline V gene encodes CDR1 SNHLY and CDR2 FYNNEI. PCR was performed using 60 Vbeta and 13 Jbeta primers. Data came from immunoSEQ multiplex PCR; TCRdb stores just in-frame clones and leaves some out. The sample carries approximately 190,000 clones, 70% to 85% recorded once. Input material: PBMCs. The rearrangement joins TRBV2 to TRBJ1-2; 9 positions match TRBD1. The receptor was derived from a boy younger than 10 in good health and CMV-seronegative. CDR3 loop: CASSAWTGDIYGYTF. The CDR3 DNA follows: TGTGCCAGCAGTGCTTGGACAGGGGACATTTATGGCTACACCTTC.